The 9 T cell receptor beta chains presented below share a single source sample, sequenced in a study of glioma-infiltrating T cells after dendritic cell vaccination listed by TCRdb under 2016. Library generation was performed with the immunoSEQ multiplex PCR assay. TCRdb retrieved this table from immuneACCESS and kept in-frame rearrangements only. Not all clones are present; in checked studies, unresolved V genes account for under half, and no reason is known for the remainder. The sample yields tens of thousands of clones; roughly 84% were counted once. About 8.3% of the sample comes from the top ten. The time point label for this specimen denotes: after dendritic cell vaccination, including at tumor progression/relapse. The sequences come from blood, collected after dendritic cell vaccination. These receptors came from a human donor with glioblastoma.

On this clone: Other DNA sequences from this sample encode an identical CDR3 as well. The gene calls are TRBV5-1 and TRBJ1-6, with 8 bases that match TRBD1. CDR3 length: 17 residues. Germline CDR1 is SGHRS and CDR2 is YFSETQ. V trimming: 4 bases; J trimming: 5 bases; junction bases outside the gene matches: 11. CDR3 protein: CASSRAPSGGNNSPLHF. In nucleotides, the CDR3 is TGCGCCAGCAGCCGCGCCCCCTCAGGGGGCAATAATTCACCCCTCCACTTT.

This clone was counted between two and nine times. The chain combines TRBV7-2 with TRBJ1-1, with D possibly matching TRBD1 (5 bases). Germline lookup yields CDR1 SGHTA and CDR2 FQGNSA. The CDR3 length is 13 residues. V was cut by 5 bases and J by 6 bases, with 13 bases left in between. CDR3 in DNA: TGTGCCAGCAGCACCTCAGGGTCGGCTGAAGCTTTCTTT. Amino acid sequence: CASSTSGSAEAFF.

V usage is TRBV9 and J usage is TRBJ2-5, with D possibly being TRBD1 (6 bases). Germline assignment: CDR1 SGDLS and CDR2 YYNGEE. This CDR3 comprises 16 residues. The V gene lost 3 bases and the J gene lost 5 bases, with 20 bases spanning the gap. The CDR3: CASSARGTSTGETQYF. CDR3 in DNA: TGTGCCAGCAGCGCGAGGGGGACATCAACTGGGGAGACCCAGTACTTC.

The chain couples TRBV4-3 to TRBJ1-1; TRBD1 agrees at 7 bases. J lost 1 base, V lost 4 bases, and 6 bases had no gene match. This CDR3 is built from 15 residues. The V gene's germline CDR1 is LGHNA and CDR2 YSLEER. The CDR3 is CASSPVYRGNTEAFF. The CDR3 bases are TGCGCCAGCAGCCCTGTCTACAGGGGGAACACTGAAGCTTTCTTT.

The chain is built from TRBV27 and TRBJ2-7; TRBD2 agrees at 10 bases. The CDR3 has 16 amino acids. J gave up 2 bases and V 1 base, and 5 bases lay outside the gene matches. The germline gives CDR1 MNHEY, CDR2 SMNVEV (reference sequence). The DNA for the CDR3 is TGTGCCAGCAGTTTATACCCTAGCGGGGGCCCCTACGAGCAGTACTTC. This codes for CASSLYPSGGPYEQYF.

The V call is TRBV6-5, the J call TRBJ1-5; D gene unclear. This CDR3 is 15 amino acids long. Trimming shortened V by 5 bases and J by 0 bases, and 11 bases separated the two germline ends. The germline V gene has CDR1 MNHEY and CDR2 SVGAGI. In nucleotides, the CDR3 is TGTGCCAGCAGTAGAGGGTGGAATAGCAATCAGCCCCAGCATTTT. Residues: CASSRGWNSNQPQHF.

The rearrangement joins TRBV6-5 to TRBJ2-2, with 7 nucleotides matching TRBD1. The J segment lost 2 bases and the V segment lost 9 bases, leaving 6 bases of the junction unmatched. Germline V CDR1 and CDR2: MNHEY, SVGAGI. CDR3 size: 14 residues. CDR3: CASRTGVNTGELFF. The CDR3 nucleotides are TGTGCCAGTAGGACAGGCGTAAACACCGGGGAGCTGTTTTTT.

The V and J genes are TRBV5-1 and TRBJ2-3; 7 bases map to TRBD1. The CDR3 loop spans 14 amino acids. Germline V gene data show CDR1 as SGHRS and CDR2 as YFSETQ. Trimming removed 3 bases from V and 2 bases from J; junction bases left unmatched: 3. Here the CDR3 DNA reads TGCGCCAGCAGCTGGGACAGATACACAGATACGCAGTATTTT. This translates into CASSWDRYTDTQYF.

The CDR3 loop is CASSVGTRGSEQYF. The DNA for the CDR3 is TGCGCCAGCAGTGTTGGGACTAGGGGTTCCGAGCAGTACTTC. V usage is TRBV5-1 and J usage is TRBJ2-7, with 8 bases fitting TRBD2. The CDR3 length is 14 residues. The trim removed 5 bases at V and 6 bases at J, leaving 10 bases unmatched. CDR1 is SGHRS, CDR2 YFSETQ, per germline.